This T cell receptor (beta chain) was profiled in a study of monozygotic twins with inflammatory bowel disease. TCRdb reprocessed the 5' RACE reads, keeping one entry per CDR3 protein, no DNA. This repertoire includes roughly 160,000 distinct CDR3 sequences. Source material: blood. The clonotype comes from a human donor with ulcerative colitis or Crohn's disease, or a healthy co-twin of an affected twin (not recorded which).

CDR3 sequence reads: CSVEVLGQGSEKLFF. The rearrangement joins TRBV29-1 to TRBJ1-4; the TRBD1 assignment by TCRdb is unverifiable without DNA. The CDR3 has 15 amino acids. Looked up from germline, CDR1 is SQVTM and CDR2 is ANQGSEA.